The 5 T cell receptor beta chains presented below share a single source sample, sequenced in a study of blood T cell repertoires in COVID-19 (dated by TCRdb to about 2020). Libraries came from the immunoSEQ multiplex PCR assay. The clones in this table, taken by TCRdb from immuneACCESS, are in-frame only. Not every clone is retained; where verified, under half of the shortfall comes from an unresolved V gene, and the cause of the rest is unknown. Here the sample has tens of thousands of clones; roughly 80% occur a single time. The ten largest clonotypes hold 10% to 15% of the sample. The specimen sequenced was peripheral blood. All receptors come from a human donor in a cohort sampled during active COVID-19.

This chain links TRBV9 with TRBJ2-7; 16 bases are a match to TRBD2. V was pared by 4 bases and J by 7 bases, with 11 bases of the junction left unmatched. From germline, CDR1 is SGDLS and CDR2 YYNGEE. The CDR3 sequence is 17 residues long. DNA of the CDR3: TGTGCCAGCAGCCCGGGACTAGCGGGAGGGCCTGGTATAGAGCAGTACTTC. It encodes CASSPGLAGGPGIEQYF.

V usage is TRBV7-2 and J usage is TRBJ2-5, with TRBD2 identical over 7 bases. Germline values: CDR1 SGHTA, CDR2 FQGNSA. The CDR3 sequence is 16 residues long. V was clipped by 4 bases and J by 3 bases; unmatched bases: 11. The CDR3 protein is CASSSNGRTREETQYF. In nucleotides, the CDR3 is TGTGCCAGCAGCTCAAACGGGAGGACAAGAGAAGAGACCCAGTACTTC.

CDR3 coding DNA: TGTGCCAGCTCACCCCCGGGACAACTCCAAGAGACCCAGTACTTC. Protein product: CASSPPGQLQETQYF. This rearrangement joins TRBV18 to TRBJ2-5; weak D call: TRBD1 (6 bases). This CDR3 is 15 amino acids long. The V gene's germline CDR1 is KGHSH and CDR2 LQKENI. V was shortened by 3 bases and J by 1 base, with 12 bases between the two germline ends. Looking up the rest from reference TRBV18 and TRBJ2-5 gives the full variable domain: NAGVMQNPRHLVRRRGQEARLRCSPMKGHSHVYWYRQLPEEGLKFMVYLQKENIIDESGMPKERFSAEFPKEGPSILRIQQVVRGDSAAYFCASSPPGQLQETQYFGPGTRLLVL.

V is TRBV4-3 and J is TRBJ1-2; TRBD1 is a possible D gene (5 bases). Between the trimmed V and J ends, which lost 2 bases and 4 bases, there was a span of 11 bases. CDR1 LGHNA and CDR2 YSLEER come from the germline V gene. CDR3 size: 14 residues. The CDR3 reads CASSQWGVPYGYTF. The CDR3 bases are TGCGCCAGCAGCCAATGGGGGGTTCCCTATGGCTACACCTTC.

V is TRBV19 and J is TRBJ1-2, with 11 bases matching TRBD1. The CDR3 is made up of 17 amino acids. Unmatched junction bases numbered 15, after V lost 7 bases and J lost 5 bases. Germline CDR1 and CDR2: LNHDA and SQIVND (reference sequence). This CDR3 reads CASTRAGTGGDIYGYTF. Here the CDR3 DNA reads TGTGCCAGTACCCGAGCCGGGACAGGGGGTGATATATATGGCTACACCTTC.